This record covers a single T cell receptor beta chain. The CDR3 is 15 residues long. From germline, CDR1 is ENHRY and CDR2 SYGVKD. Trimming cost V 7 bases and J 3 bases; bases outside gene matches: 11. This specimen comes from a study of blood T cell repertoires in COVID-19. Profiled with immunoSEQ multiplex PCR; TCRdb holds only in-frame clones, not every one. This table has 75,000 to 95,000 clones, around 86% appearing once. This receptor was taken from a human donor in a cohort sampled during active COVID-19. Sequencing used peripheral blood. The rearrangement links TRBV10-3 to TRBJ1-1; 7 positions match TRBD1. The CDR3 protein is CAINRQGLGDTEAFF. The CDR3 DNA reads as TGTGCCATCAACCGACAGGGACTAGGGGACACTGAAGCTTTCTTT.